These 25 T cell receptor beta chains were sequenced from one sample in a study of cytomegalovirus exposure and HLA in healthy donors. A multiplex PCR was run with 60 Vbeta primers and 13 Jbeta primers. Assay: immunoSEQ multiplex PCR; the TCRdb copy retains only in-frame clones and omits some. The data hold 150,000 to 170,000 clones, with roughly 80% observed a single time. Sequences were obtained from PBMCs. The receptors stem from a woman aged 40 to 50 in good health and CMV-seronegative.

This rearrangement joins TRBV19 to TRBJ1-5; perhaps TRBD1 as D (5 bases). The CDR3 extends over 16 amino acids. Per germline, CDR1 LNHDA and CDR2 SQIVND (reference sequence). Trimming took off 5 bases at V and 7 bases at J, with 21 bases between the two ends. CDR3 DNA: TGTGCCAGTAGTGGGGGGGAAGGAATTCGTAGGCAGCCCCAGCATTTT. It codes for CASSGGEGIRRQPQHF.

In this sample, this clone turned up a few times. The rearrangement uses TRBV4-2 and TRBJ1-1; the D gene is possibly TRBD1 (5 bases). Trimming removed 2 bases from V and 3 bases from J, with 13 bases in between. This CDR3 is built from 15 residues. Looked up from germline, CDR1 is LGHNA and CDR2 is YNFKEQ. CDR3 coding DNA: TGTGCCAGCAGCCAATTTGCGGGGGTGCACACTGAAGCTTTCTTT. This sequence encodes CASSQFAGVHTEAFF.

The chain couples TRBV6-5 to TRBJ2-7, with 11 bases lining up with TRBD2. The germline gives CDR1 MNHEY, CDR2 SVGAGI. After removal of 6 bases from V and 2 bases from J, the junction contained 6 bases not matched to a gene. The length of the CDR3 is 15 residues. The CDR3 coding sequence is TGTGCCAGCAGGGGGGATAGCGGGGGGGCCTACGAGCAGTACTTC. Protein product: CASRGDSGGAYEQYF.

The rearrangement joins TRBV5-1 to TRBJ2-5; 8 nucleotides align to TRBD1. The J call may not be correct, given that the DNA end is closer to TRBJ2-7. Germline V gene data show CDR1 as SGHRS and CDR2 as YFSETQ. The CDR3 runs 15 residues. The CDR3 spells CASSLDPGQDYEQYF. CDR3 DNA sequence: TGCGCCAGCAGCTTGGACCCGGGACAGGACTACGAGCAGTACTTC.

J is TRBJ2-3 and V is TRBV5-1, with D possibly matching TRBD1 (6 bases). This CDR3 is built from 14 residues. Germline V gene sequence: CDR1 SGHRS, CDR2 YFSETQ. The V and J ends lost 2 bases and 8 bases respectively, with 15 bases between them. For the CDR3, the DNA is TGCGCCAGCAGCTTCGGGACCCAACAGGGTACGCAGTATTTT. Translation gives CASSFGTQQGTQYF.

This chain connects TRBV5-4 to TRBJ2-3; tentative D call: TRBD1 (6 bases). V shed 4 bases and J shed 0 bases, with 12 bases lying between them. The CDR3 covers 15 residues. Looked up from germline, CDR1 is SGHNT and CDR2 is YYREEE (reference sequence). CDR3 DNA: TGTGCCAGCAGCATACAGGGAGCTAGCACAGATACGCAGTATTTT. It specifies CASSIQGASTDTQYF. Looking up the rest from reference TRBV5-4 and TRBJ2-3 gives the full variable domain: ETGVTQSPTHLIKTRGQQVTLRCSSQSGHNTVSWYQQALGQGPQFIFQYYREEENGRGNFPPRFSGLQFPNYSSELNVNALELDDSALYLCASSIQGASTDTQYFGPGTRLTVL.

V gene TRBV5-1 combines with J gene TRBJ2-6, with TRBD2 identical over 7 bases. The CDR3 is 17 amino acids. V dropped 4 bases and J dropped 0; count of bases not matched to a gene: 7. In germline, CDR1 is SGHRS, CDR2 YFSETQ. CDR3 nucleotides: TGCGCCAGCAGCGACGCAGGGAGGGGCTCTGGGGCCAACGTCCTGACTTTC. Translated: CASSDAGRGSGANVLTF.

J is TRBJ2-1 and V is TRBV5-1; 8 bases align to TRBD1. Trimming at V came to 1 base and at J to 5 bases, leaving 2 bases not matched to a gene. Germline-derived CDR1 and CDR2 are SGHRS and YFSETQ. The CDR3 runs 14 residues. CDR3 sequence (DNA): TGCGCCAGCAGCTTGTGGGACAGGAACAATGAGCAGTTCTTC. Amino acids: CASSLWDRNNEQFF.

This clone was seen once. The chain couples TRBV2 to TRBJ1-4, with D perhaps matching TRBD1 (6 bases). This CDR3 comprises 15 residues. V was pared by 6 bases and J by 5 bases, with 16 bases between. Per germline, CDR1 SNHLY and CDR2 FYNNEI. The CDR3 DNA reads TGTGCCAGCAGCGGGACAATGGGAACCAATGAAAAACTGTTTTTT. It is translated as CASSGTMGTNEKLFF.

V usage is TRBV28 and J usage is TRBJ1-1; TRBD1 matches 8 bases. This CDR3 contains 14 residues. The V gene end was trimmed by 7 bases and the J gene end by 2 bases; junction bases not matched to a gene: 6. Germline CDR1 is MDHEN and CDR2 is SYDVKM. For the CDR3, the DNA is TGTGCCAGCATGAGATCAGGGGGCAACACTGAAGCTTTCTTT. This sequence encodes CASMRSGGNTEAFF.

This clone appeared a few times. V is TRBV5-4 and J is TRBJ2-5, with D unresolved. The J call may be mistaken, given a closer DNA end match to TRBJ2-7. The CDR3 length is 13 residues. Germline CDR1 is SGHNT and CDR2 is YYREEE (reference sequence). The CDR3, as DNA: TGTGCCAGCAGCTTGGAAGCATTGTACGAGCAGTACTTC. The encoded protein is CASSLEALYEQYF.

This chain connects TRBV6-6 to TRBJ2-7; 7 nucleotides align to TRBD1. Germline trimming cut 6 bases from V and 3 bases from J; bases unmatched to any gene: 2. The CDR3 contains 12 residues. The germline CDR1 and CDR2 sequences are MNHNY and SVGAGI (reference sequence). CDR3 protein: CASRQGVYEQYF. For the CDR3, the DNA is TGTGCCAGCAGGCAGGGGGTCTACGAGCAGTACTTC.

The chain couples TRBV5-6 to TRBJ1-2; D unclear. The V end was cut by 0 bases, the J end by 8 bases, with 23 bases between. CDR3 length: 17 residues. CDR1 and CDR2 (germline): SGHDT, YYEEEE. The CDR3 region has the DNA TGTGCCAGCAGCTTGGCCCGTTCAACGGGGATTCGATACGGCTACACCTTC. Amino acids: CASSLARSTGIRYGYTF.

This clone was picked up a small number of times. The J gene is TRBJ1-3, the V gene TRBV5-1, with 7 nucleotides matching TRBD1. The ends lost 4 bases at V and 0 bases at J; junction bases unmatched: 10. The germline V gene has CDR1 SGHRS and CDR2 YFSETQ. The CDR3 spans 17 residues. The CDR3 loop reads CASSPYGTAYSGNTIYF. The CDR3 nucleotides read TGCGCCAGCAGCCCTTACGGGACAGCTTACTCTGGAAACACCATATATTTT.

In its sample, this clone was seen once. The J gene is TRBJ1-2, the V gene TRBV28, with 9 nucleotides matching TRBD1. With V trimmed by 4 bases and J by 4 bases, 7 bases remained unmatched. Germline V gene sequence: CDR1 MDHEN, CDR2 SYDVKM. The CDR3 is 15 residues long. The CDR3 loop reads CASSSTGGTFYGYTF. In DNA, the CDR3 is TGTGCCAGCAGTTCAACAGGGGGCACCTTCTATGGCTACACCTTC.

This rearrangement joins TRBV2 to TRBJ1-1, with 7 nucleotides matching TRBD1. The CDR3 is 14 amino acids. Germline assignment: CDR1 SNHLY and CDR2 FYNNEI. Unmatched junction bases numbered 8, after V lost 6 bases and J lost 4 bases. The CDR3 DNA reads TGTGCCAGCAGCCTGGGACAGACCTTCACTGAAGCTTTCTTT. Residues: CASSLGQTFTEAFF.

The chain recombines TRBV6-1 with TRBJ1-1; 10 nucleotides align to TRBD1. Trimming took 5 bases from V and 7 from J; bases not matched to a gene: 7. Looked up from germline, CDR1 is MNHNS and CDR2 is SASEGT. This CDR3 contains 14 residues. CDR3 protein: CASSSGQGGLEAFF. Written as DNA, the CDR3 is TGTGCCAGCAGTTCCGGACAGGGGGGGCTTGAAGCTTTCTTT.

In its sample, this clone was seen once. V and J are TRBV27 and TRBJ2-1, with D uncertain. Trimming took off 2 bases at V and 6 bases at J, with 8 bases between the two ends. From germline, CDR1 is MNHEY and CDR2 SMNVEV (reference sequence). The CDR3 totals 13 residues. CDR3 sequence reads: CASSLGRINEQFF. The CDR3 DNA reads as TGTGCCAGCAGTTTAGGCAGAATCAATGAGCAGTTCTTC.

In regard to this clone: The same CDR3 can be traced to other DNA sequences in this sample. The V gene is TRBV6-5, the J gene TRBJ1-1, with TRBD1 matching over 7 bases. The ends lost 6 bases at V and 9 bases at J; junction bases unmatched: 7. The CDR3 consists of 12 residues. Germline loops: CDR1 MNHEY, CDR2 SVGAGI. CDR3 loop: CASRPRDSQAFF. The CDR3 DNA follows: TGTGCCAGCAGGCCGCGGGACAGCCAAGCTTTCTTT.

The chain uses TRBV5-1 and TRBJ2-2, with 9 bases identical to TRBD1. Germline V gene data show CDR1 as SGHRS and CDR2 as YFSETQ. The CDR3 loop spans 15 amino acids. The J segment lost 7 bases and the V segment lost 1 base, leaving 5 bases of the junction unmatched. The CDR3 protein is CASSLRTGEGGELFF. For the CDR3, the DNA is TGCGCCAGCAGCTTGAGGACAGGGGAGGGCGGGGAGCTGTTTTTT.

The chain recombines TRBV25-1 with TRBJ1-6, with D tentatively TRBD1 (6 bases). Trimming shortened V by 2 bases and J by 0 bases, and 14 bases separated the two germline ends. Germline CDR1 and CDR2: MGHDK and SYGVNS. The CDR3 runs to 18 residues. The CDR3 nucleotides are TGTGCCAGCAGTGAAGGTGAAGGGGGGGACTCCTATAATTCACCCCTCCACTTT. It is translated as CASSEGEGGDSYNSPLHF.

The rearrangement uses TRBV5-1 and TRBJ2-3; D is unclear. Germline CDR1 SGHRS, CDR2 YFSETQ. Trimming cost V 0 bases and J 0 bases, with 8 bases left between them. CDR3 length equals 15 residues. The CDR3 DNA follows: TGCGCCAGCAGCTTGGACTACCTTAGCACAGATACGCAGTATTTT. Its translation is CASSLDYLSTDTQYF.

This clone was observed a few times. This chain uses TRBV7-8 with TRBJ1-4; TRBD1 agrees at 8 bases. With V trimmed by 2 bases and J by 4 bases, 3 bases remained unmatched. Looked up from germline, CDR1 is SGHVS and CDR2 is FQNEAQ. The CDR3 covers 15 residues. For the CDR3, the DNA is TGTGCCAGCAGCTTACGGGACAGGATTAATGAAAAACTGTTTTTT. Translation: CASSLRDRINEKLFF. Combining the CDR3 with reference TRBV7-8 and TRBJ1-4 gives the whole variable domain GAGVSQSPRYKVAKRGQDVALRCDPISGHVSLFWYQQALGQGPEFLTYFQNEAQLDKSGLPSDRFFAERPEGSVSTLKIQRTQQEDSAVYLCASSLRDRINEKLFFGSGTQLSVL.

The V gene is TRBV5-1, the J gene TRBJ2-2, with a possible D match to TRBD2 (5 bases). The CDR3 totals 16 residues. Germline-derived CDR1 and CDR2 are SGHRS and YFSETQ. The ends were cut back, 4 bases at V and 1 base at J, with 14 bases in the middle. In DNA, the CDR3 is TGCGCCAGCAGCCCTTTCGGGGTTGGGAACACCGGGGAGCTGTTTTTT. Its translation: CASSPFGVGNTGELFF.

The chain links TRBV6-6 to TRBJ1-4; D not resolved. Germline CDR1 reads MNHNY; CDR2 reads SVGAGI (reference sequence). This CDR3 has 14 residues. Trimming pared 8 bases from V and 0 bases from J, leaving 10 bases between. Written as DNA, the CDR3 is TGTGCCAGCGGCACCAGCGCAACTAATGAAAAACTGTTTTTT. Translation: CASGTSATNEKLFF.